Presented here are 11 T cell receptor beta chains from one specimen sequenced in a study of shared clonotypes between healthy human individuals. Method: immunoSEQ multiplex PCR; TCRdb's copy keeps in-frame clones and lacks some. The sample has around 300,000 clones, 80% to 90% seen once. The specimen sequenced was memory CD8+ T cells sorted from blood. Sample subset: CD45RO+ cells pooled with CCR7-negative TemRA cells. The receptors originated from a man between 18 and 35 years old in good health.

The CDR3 loop is CAWTLVGASEAFF. Here the CDR3 DNA reads TGTGCCTGGACCCTGGTCGGAGCCTCGGAAGCTTTCTTT. The chain has TRBV30 and TRBJ1-1; D unclear. The CDR3 has 13 amino acids. Trimming removed 4 bases at V and 8 bases at J, with 17 bases between. Germline lookup yields CDR1 GTSNPN and CDR2 SVGIG (reference sequence).

The gene calls are TRBV9 and TRBJ2-5; 7 bases agree with TRBD1. The trim removed 4 bases at V and 1 base at J, leaving 7 bases unmatched. The CDR3 loop spans 15 amino acids. CDR1 and CDR2 (germline): SGDLS, YYNGEE. The CDR3 loop reads CASSPGQVGQETQYF. The CDR3 region has the DNA TGTGCCAGCAGCCCCGGACAGGTGGGCCAAGAGACCCAGTACTTC. Drawing the rest from reference TRBV9 and TRBJ2-5, the complete variable domain is DSGVTQTPKHLITATGQRVTLRCSPRSGDLSVYWYQQSLDQGLQFLIQYYNGEERAKGNILERFSAQQFPDLHSELNLSSLELGDSALYFCASSPGQVGQETQYFGPGTRLLVL.

In DNA, the CDR3 is TGTGCCAGCAGTTACTTGGGACAGGGCCGCACAGATACGCAGTATTTT. The encoded protein is CASSYLGQGRTDTQYF. V usage is TRBV6-5 and J usage is TRBJ2-3, with 9 bases that match TRBD1. Germline CDR1 reads MNHEY; CDR2 reads SVGAGI. V was pared by 1 base and J by 1 base, with 3 bases of the junction left unmatched. This CDR3 contains 16 residues.

V gene TRBV19 combines with J gene TRBJ2-2; the D is unclear. Trimming pared 5 bases from V and 6 bases from J, leaving 10 bases between. Germline loops: CDR1 LNHDA, CDR2 SQIVND (reference sequence). This CDR3 spans 13 amino acids. The CDR3 nucleotides are TGTGCCAGTAGTCCTTTAGTCGCCGGGGAGCTGTTTTTT. As protein: CASSPLVAGELFF. The variable domain in full, completed from reference TRBV19 and TRBJ2-2, reads DGGITQSPKYLFRKEGQNVTLSCEQNLNHDAMYWYRQDPGQGLRLIYYSQIVNDFQKGDIAEGYSVSREKKESFPLTVTSAQKNPTAFYLCASSPLVAGELFFGEGSRLTVL.

This chain connects TRBV4-3 to TRBJ2-1, with D unclear. The germline V gene encodes CDR1 LGHNA and CDR2 YSLEER. The CDR3 length is 14 residues. Deletions cut 1 base from V and 4 bases from J, with 8 bases between. CDR3 bases: TGCGCCAGCAGCCAAGTGTGGGGATACAATGAGCAGTTCTTC. Translation: CASSQVWGYNEQFF.

This clone has only one observation. The rearrangement links TRBV6-5 to TRBJ2-7, with TRBD2 matching over 11 bases. Germline values: CDR1 MNHEY, CDR2 SVGAGI. The CDR3 has 15 amino acids. V was clipped by 0 bases and J by 5 bases; unmatched bases: 3. The chain's CDR3 is CASSYSTSGIHEQYF. The CDR3 nucleotides are TGTGCCAGCAGTTACTCGACTAGCGGGATACACGAGCAGTACTTC.

The chain has TRBV6-1 and TRBJ2-7; 12 bases fit TRBD2. Losses at the gene ends were 1 base for V and 3 bases for J; bases not matched to a gene: 1. The CDR3 covers 15 residues. CDR1 and CDR2 from the germline V gene are MNHNS and SASEGT. The CDR3 DNA reads as TGTGCCAGCAGTGAAGAACTAGCGGGAGGCTACGAGCAGTACTTC. Amino acids: CASSEELAGGYEQYF.

The chain has TRBV11-2 and TRBJ2-5, with D unresolved. Germline V gives CDR1 SGHAT, CDR2 FQNNGV. The CDR3 is made up of 15 amino acids. V lost 3 bases and J 5 bases, leaving 16 bases between the germline ends. CDR3 bases: TGTGCCAGCAGCTTGGTGTCGTCCTCCGGGGAGACCCAGTACTTC. Its translation: CASSLVSSSGETQYF.

The J gene is TRBJ2-1, the V gene TRBV4-3; D assignment may be TRBD1 or TRBD2 (6 bases each). Trimming removed 1 base from V and 8 bases from J, with 24 bases in between. The CDR3 has 18 residues. Germline V gene sequence: CDR1 LGHNA, CDR2 YSLEER. The CDR3 DNA reads as TGCGCCAGCAGCCAAGGTAGCTTTGGCGTCGAGGGGGGAGATGAGCAGTTCTTC. Amino acid sequence: CASSQGSFGVEGGDEQFF.

On this clone itself: The germline gene is not matched at one end of the junction; a read error may be the cause. The V call is TRBV9, the J call TRBJ2-1, with TRBD2 as a possible D gene (5 bases). CDR3 length: 12 residues. Germline-derived CDR1 and CDR2 are SGDLS and YYNGEE. CDR3 sequence (DNA): TGTGCCGGCAGCGGAAACTACAATGAGCAGTTCTTC. Translation gives CAGSGNYNEQFF.

About this clone: Other DNA sequences from this sample encode an identical CDR3 as well. The chain is built from TRBV9 and TRBJ2-5, with TRBD2 matching over 12 bases. Germline trimming cut 0 bases from V and 5 bases from J; bases unmatched to any gene: 2. This CDR3 region has 15 residues. Germline V gene data show CDR1 as SGDLS and CDR2 as YYNGEE. The CDR3 loop reads CASSVDTSGGETQYF. The CDR3 DNA reads TGTGCCAGCAGCGTAGATACTAGCGGGGGGGAGACCCAGTACTTC.